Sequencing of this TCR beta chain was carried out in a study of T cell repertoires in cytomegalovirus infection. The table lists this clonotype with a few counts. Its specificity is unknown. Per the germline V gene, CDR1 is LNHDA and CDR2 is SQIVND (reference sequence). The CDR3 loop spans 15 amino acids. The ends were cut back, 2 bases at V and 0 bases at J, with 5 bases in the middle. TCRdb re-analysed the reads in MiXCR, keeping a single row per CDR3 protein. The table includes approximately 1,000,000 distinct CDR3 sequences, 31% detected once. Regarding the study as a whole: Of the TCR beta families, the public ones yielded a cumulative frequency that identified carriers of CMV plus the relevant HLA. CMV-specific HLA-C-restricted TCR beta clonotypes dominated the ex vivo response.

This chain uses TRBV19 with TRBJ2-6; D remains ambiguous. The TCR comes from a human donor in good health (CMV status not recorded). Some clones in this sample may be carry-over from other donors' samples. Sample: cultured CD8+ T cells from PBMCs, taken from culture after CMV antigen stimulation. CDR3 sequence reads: CASSIRLSGANVLTF. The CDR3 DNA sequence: TGTGCCAGTAGTATAAGGCTCTCTGGGGCCAACGTCCTGACTTTC.